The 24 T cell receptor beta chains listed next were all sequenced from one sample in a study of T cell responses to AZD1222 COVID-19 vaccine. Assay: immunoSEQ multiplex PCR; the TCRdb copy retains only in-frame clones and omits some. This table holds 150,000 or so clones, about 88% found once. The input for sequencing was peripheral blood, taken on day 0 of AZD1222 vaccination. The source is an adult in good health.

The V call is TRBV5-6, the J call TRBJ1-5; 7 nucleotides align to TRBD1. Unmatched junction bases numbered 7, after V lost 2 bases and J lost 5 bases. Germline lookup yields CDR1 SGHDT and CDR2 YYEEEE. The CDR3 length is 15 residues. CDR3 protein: CASSFGDRDHQPQHF. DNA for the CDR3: TGTGCCAGCAGCTTTGGTGACAGGGACCATCAGCCCCAGCATTTT.

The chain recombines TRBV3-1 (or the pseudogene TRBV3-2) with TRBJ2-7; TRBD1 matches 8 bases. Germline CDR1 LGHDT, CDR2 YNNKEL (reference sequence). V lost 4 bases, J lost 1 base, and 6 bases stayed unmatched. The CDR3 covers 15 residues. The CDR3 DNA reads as TGTGCCAGCAGCCGCCCAGGACAGGGTTCCTACGAGCAGTACTTC. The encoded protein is CASSRPGQGSYEQYF.

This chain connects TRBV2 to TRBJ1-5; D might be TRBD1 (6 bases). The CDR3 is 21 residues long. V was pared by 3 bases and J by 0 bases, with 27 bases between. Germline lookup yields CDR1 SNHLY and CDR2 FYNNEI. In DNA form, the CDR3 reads TGTGCCAGCAGTGATCGAGGAACACAGGGTCGGGGTCTGACTAGCAATCAGCCCCAGCATTTT. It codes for CASSDRGTQGRGLTSNQPQHF.

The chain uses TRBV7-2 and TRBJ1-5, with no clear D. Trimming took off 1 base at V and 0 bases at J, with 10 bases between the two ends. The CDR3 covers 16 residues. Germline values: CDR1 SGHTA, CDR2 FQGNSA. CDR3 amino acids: CASSLGGGNSNQPQHF. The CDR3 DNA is TGTGCCAGCAGCTTAGGGGGAGGGAATAGCAATCAGCCCCAGCATTTT.

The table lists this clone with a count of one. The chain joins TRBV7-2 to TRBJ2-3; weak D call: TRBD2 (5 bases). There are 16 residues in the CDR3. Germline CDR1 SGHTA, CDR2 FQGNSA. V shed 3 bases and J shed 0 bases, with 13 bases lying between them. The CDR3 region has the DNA TGTGCCAGCAGCTTTGGCGAGCGGTCTAGCACAGATACGCAGTATTTT. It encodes CASSFGERSSTDTQYF.

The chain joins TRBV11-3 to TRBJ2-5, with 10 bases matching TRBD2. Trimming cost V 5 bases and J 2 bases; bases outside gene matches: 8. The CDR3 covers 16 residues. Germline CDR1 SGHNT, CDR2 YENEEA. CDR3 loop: CASSPPGLAFQETQYF. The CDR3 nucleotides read TGTGCCAGCAGCCCACCGGGACTAGCGTTTCAAGAGACCCAGTACTTC.

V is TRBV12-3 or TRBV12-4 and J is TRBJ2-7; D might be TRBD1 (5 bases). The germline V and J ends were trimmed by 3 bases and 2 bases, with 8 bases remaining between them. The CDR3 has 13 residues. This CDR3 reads CASSFQGTYEQYF. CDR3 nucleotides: TGTGCCAGCAGTTTTCAGGGAACCTACGAGCAGTACTTC.

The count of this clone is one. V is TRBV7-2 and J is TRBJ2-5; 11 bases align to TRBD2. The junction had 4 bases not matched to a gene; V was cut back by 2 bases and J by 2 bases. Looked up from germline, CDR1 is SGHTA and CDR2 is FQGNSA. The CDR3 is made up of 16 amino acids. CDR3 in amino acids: CASSLKASGGQETQYF. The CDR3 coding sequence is TGTGCCAGCAGCTTAAAAGCTAGCGGGGGGCAAGAGACCCAGTACTTC.

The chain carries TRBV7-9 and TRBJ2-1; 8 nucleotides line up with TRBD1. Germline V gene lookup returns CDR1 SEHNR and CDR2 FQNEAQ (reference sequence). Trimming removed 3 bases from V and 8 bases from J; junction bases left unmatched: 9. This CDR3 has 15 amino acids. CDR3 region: CASSFTPNRGYEQFF. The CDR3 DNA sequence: TGTGCCAGCAGCTTCACTCCAAACAGGGGGTATGAGCAGTTCTTC.

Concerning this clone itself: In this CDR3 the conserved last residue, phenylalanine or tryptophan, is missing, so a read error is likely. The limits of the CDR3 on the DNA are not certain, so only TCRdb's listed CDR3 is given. The CDR3 loop reads CASSEVVTAI. V gene TRBV2 combines with J gene TRBJ2-7; the D call of TRBD1 is as the table states it, not checked on the DNA. The CDR3 is 10 amino acids long, termini counted. Germline V gene data show CDR1 as SNHLY and CDR2 as FYNNEI.

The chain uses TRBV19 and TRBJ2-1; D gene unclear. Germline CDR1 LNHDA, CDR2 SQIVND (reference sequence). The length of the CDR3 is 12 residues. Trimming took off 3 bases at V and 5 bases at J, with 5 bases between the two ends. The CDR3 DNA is TGTGCCAGTAGTATTCCCGACAATGAGCAGTTCTTC. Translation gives CASSIPDNEQFF.

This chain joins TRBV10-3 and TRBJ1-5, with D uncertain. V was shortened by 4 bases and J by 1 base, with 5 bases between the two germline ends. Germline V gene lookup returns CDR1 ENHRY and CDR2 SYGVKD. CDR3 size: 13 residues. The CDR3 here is CAISVESNQPQHF. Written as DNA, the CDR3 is TGTGCCATCAGTGTGGAGAGCAATCAGCCCCAGCATTTT.

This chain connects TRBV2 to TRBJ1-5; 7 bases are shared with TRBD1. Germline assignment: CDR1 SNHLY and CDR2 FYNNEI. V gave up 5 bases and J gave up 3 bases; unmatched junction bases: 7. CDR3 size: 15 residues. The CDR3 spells CASSRTGVLNQPQHF. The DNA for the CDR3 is TGTGCCAGCAGTAGGACAGGAGTTCTCAATCAGCCCCAGCATTTT.

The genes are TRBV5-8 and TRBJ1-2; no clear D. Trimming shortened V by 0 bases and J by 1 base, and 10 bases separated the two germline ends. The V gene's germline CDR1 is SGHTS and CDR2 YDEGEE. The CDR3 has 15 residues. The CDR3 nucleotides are TGTGCCAGCAGCTTGGGGAGACGGAGTAACTATGGCTACACCTTC. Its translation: CASSLGRRSNYGYTF.

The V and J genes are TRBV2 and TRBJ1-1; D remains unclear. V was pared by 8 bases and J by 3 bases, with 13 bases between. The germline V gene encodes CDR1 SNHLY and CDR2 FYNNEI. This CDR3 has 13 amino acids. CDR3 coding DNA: TGTGCCAGCTCCGCCGCCGGATACACTGAAGCTTTCTTT. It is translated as CASSAAGYTEAFF.

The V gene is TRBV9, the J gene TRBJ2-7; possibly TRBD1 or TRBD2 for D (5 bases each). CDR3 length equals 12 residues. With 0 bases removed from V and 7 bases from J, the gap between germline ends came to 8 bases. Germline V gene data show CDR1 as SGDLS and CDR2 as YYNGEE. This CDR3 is CASSVGGKEQYF. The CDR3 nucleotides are TGTGCCAGCAGCGTAGGGGGGAAGGAGCAGTACTTC. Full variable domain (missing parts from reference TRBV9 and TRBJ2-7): DSGVTQTPKHLITATGQRVTLRCSPRSGDLSVYWYQQSLDQGLQFLIQYYNGEERAKGNILERFSAQQFPDLHSELNLSSLELGDSALYFCASSVGGKEQYFGPGTRLTVT.

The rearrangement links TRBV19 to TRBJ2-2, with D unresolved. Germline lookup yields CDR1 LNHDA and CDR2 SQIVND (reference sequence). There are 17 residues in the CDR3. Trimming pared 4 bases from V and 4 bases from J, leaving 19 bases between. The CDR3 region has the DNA TGTGCCAGTAGTAAGGGTCGTGGTGGATTCGGCACCGGGGAGCTGTTTTTT. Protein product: CASSKGRGGFGTGELFF.

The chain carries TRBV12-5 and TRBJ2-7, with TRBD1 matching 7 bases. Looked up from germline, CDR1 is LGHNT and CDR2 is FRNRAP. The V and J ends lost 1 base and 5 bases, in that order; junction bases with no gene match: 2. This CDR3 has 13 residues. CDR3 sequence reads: CASGLDRGDEQYF. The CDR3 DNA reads TGTGCTAGTGGTTTGGACAGGGGAGACGAGCAGTACTTC.

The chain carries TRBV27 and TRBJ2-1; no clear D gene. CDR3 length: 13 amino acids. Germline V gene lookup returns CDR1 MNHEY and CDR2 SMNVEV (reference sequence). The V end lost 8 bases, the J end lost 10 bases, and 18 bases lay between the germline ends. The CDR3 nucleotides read TGTGCCAGCGCAACACTCCCCCCAGGAGAGCAGTTCTTC. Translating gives CASATLPPGEQFF.

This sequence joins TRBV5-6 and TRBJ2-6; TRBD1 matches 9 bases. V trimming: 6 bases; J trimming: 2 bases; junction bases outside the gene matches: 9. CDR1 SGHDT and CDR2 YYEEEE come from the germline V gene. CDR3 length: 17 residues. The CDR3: CASTPTGGEAGANVLTF. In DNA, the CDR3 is TGTGCCAGCACCCCGACAGGGGGTGAGGCTGGGGCCAACGTCCTGACTTTC.

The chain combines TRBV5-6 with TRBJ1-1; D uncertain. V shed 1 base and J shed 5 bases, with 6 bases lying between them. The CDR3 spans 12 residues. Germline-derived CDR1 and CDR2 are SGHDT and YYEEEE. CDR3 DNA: TGTGCCAGCAGCTTGACGGGGACTGAAGCTTTCTTT. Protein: CASSLTGTEAFF.

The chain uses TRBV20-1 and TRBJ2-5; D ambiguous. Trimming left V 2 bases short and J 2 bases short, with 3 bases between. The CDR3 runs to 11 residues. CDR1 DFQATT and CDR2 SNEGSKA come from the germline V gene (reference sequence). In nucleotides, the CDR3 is TGCAGTGCTAGATCTCAAGAGACCCAGTACTTC. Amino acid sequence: CSARSQETQYF.

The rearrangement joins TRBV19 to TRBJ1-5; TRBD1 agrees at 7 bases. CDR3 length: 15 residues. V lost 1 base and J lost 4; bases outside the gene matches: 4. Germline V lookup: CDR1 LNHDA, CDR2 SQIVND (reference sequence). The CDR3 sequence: CASSIGTGGNQPQHF. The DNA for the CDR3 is TGTGCCAGTAGTATAGGGACAGGTGGGAATCAGCCCCAGCATTTT.

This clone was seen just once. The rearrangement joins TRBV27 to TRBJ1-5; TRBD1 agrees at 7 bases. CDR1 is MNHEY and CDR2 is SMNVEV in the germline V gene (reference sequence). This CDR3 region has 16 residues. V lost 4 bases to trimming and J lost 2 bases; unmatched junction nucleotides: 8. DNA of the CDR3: TGTGCCAGCAGTTCATCCACAGGGGTAGGCAATCAGCCCCAGCATTTT. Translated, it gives CASSSSTGVGNQPQHF.